Presented here are 9 T cell receptor beta chains from one specimen sequenced in a study of cytomegalovirus exposure and HLA in healthy donors. The PCR made use of 60 Vbeta and 13 Jbeta primers. Produced via immunoSEQ multiplex PCR; TCRdb's table is partial and in-frame only. The sample has 110,000 or so clones; roughly 72% are singletons. Sequencing was done on a sample of PBMCs. The source of these receptors is a woman aged 40 to 50 in good health and CMV-seropositive.

This sequence joins TRBV4-1 and TRBJ2-6, with 9 bases that match TRBD2. This CDR3 spans 18 amino acids. CDR1 is MGHRA, CDR2 YSYEKL, per germline. The V gene end was trimmed by 0 bases and the J gene end by 4 bases; junction bases not matched to a gene: 7. The CDR3 loop reads CASSQDVAGAAGANVLTF. The CDR3 DNA reads TGCGCCAGCAGCCAAGATGTAGCGGGAGCGGCCGGGGCCAACGTCCTGACTTTC.

CDR3 in amino acids: CASSVGGTSGRSDTGELFF. The DNA of the CDR3 is TGTGCCAGCAGCGTAGGGGGGACTAGCGGGAGATCGGACACCGGGGAGCTGTTTTTT. The genes are TRBV9 and TRBJ2-2; 14 bases map to TRBD2. This CDR3 region has 19 residues. Germline CDR1 is SGDLS and CDR2 is YYNGEE. The trim removed 0 bases at V and 3 bases at J, leaving 7 bases unmatched.

The V and J genes are TRBV6-1 and TRBJ2-2; possibly TRBD2 for D (5 bases). This CDR3 region has 14 residues. Germline values: CDR1 MNHNS, CDR2 SASEGT. V lost 7 bases and J 6 bases, leaving 15 bases between the germline ends. Here the CDR3 DNA reads TGTGCCAGCAAACGGGCTAGCTTATCCGGGGAGCTGTTTTTT. Residues: CASKRASLSGELFF.

The chain joins TRBV5-1 to TRBJ2-7, with D possibly TRBD1 on 6 matching bases. The CDR3 has 14 residues. Germline V gene sequence: CDR1 SGHRS, CDR2 YFSETQ. Trimming removed 4 bases from V and 5 bases from J, with 16 bases in between. The CDR3 is CASSPQGSGDEQYF. DNA of the CDR3: TGCGCCAGCAGCCCACAGGGTTCCGGGGACGAGCAGTACTTC.

The chain uses TRBV7-9 and TRBJ2-7, with D perhaps matching TRBD2 (5 bases). Germline CDR1 is SEHNR and CDR2 is FQNEAQ (reference sequence). Trimming removed 1 base from V and 4 bases from J, with 8 bases in between. This CDR3 spans 13 amino acids. The CDR3 DNA reads as TGTGCCAGCAGCTTAGTTCCGGGATACGAGCAGTACTTC. Translating gives CASSLVPGYEQYF.

The chain joins TRBV7-9 to TRBJ2-1, with D tentatively TRBD1 (6 bases). The length of the CDR3 is 14 residues. Germline-derived CDR1 and CDR2 are SEHNR and FQNEAQ (reference sequence). Trimming removed 5 bases from V and 6 bases from J, with 14 bases in between. The CDR3 sequence is CASSPGTKGNEQFF. The CDR3 nucleotides read TGTGCCAGCAGCCCCGGGACAAAAGGCAATGAGCAGTTCTTC.

This clone was counted a few times. The chain couples TRBV29-1 to TRBJ2-7; 8 nucleotides agree with TRBD1. The CDR3 is 12 residues long. The J segment lost 2 bases and the V segment lost 3 bases, leaving 0 bases of the junction unmatched. CDR1 is SQVTM and CDR2 is ANQGSEA in the germline V gene. CDR3 amino acids: CSVEDRAYEQYF. The CDR3 DNA follows: TGCAGCGTTGAGGACAGGGCCTACGAGCAGTACTTC.

This clone was detected only a few times. The chain carries TRBV18 and TRBJ2-1; 7 bases match TRBD1. CDR3 length: 15 residues. Germline CDR1 KGHSH, CDR2 LQKENI. With 6 bases clipped from V and 3 bases from J, the junction kept 8 bases outside the gene matches. In DNA form, the CDR3 reads TGTGCCAGCTCTCCCCGACAGGGCGTCTACAATGAGCAGTTCTTC. It specifies CASSPRQGVYNEQFF.

This clone was seen only once. V usage is TRBV10-3 and J usage is TRBJ1-3, with 8 bases fitting TRBD1. Germline lookup yields CDR1 ENHRY and CDR2 SYGVKD. With 8 bases clipped from V and 0 bases from J, the junction kept 9 bases outside the gene matches. The CDR3 is 16 residues long. CDR3 region: CAIAGGEANSGNTIYF. CDR3 coding DNA: TGTGCCATCGCAGGGGGCGAAGCAAACTCTGGAAACACCATATATTTT.